This TCR beta chain came from a study of T cells in narcolepsy (dated by TCRdb to 2017 to 2018). With respect to the entire study: Patients with narcolepsy type 1 or type 2 (NT1, NT2) were enrolled in the study together with healthy control donors. The study sought autoreactive T cells targeting hypocretin neuron self-antigens (hypocretin, TRIB2) in narcolepsy patients, using TCR Vbeta sequencing to track clonotypes in blood and CSF.

Library prep was done by the immunoSEQ multiplex PCR assay. TCRdb took over this immuneACCESS table, retaining in-frame rearrangements with V and J assigned. Such tables are incomplete; in checked studies, under half of the missing clones stem from an unresolved V gene, and the remainder is unexplained. The sample data list nearly 35,000 clones, and roughly four fifths of these were observed just once. The ten biggest clones cover 2.3% of the sample. For TCR Vbeta sequencing, memory CD4+ T cells were sorted ex vivo from the peripheral blood of narcolepsy patients and healthy controls. This clone was recorded once. The antigen it recognizes is unknown. No per-base quality is available; no much larger clone lies one base away. Results the study describes overall, beyond this receptor: In plots comparing CSF and blood CD4+ T cell clonotypes from the same patient, HCRT-specific and TRIB2-specific autoreactive clonotypes were highlighted. Numbers of sequenced blood memory CD4+ clonotypes were comparable, with averages of about 39,494 in patients and 33,354 in controls. Autoreactive clonotypes were reported to be detected serially in the blood of the same patients and of different patients, but not in the blood of healthy controls. No sequences matching autoreactive T cell clones were contained in some blood memory CD4+ repertoires from patients and controls.

A distance of 17 bases separates the germline ends of V and J, which lose 6 bases and 2 bases respectively. Per the germline V gene (reference sequence), MNHNY is the CDR1 and SVGAGI is the CDR2. Counted from cysteine to phenylalanine, this CDR3 has 15 amino acids. The retained sequence is limited to the CDR3, 45 bases, with the frame set at the first base. The source of this sequence is a human donor in good health. The sequence is built from TRBV6-6 and TRBJ2-7; confidence is insufficient to name the D gene. The source material was memory (CD45RA-) CD4+ T cells from blood. This sample's cell subset or site label indicates: memory T cells sorted ex vivo from peripheral blood. CDR3 loop: CASSSPTLTAYEQYF. The DNA sequence is as follows: TGTGCCAGCAGCTCGCCTACACTAACGGCCTACGAGCAGTACTTC.